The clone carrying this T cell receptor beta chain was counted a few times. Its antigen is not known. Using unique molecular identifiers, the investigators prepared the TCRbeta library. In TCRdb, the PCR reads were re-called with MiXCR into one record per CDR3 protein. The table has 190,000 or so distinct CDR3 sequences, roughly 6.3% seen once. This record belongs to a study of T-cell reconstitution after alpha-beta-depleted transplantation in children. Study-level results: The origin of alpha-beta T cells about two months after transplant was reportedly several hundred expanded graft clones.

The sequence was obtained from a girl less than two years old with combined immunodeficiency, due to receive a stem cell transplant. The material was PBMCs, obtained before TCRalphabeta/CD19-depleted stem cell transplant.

Here the CDR3 reads CASSLAGTGDNYGYTF. The CDR3 region has the DNA TGTGCCAGCAGTTTAGCAGGGACAGGAGATAACTATGGCTACACCTTC. V is TRBV12-3 or TRBV12-4 and J is TRBJ1-2; 8 nucleotides align to TRBD1. This CDR3 is 16 amino acids long. With 0 bases clipped from V and 1 base from J, the junction kept 4 bases outside the gene matches.